Following are 18 T cell receptor beta chains from one sample sequenced in a study of T cells in tumors after PD-1 blockade. The protocol was immunoSEQ multiplex PCR, while the TCRdb copy is restricted to in-frame clones and leaves out a portion. Among about 33,000 clones listed, roughly 78% were seen once. The sequencing used PBMCs, collected before anti-PD-1 treatment. These receptors were obtained from a human donor with basal cell carcinoma.

The chain joins TRBV18 to TRBJ1-3; D may be TRBD1 (6 bases). V lost 4 bases, J lost 1 base, and 11 bases lay in between. Germline V gene data show CDR1 as KGHSH and CDR2 as LQKENI. CDR3 length: 15 amino acids. The CDR3 sequence is CASSLIGQSGNTIYF. In DNA, the CDR3 is TGTGCCAGCTCACTCATAGGACAGTCTGGAAACACCATATATTTT.

About this clone itself: Its ends do not fully match the called genes, so a read error is possible. The chain uses TRBV29-1 and TRBJ1-4; D gene ambiguous. CDR1 and CDR2 (germline): SQVTM, ANQGSEA. The CDR3 runs to 14 residues. In DNA form, the CDR3 reads TGCAGCGTTCAAGAAGGCCGGTCTAATGAAAAACTGTTTTTT. It translates to CSVQEGRSNEKLFF.

The rearrangement joins TRBV7-2 to TRBJ2-2, with D possibly being TRBD1 or TRBD2 (5 bases each). The V gene's germline CDR1 is SGHTA and CDR2 FQGNSA. Between the trimmed V and J ends, which lost 5 bases and 5 bases, there was a span of 18 bases. CDR3 length: 16 residues. The CDR3 here is CASSEIRGVGTGELFF. In nucleotides, the CDR3 is TGTGCCAGCAGCGAAATACGAGGGGTGGGGACCGGGGAGCTGTTTTTT.

V usage is TRBV5-3 and J usage is TRBJ1-6, with no clear D. TRBV5-3 counts as an open reading frame of uncertain function. The length of the CDR3 is 16 residues. Deletions cut 0 bases from V and 9 bases from J, with 16 bases between. The CDR3 DNA follows: TGTGCCAGAAGCTTGGGGTCCCGTGAGAAATGTTCACCCCTCCACTTT. Protein sequence: CARSLGSREKCSPLHF.

This clone was observed a handful of times. CDR3 DNA sequence: TGTGCCAGCAGCCAACCCCCGACTAGCGGGGCCACAGATACGCAGTATTTT. Its protein is CASSQPPTSGATDTQYF. The gene calls are TRBV13 and TRBJ2-3; TRBD2 aligns across 11 bases. CDR1 PRHDT and CDR2 FYEKMQ come from the germline V gene (reference sequence). The V and J ends lost 5 bases and 2 bases, in that order; junction bases with no gene match: 9. The CDR3 covers 17 residues. Supplemented by reference TRBV13 and TRBJ2-3, the full variable domain reads AAGVIQSPRHLIKEKRETATLKCYPIPRHDTVYWYQQGPGQDPQFLISFYEKMQSDKGSIPDRFSAQQFSDYHSELNMSSLELGDSALYFCASSQPPTSGATDTQYFGPGTRLTVL.

In this sample, this clone turned up a few times. The gene calls are TRBV7-2 and TRBJ1-5; 8 nucleotides align to TRBD1. Germline CDR1 is SGHTA and CDR2 is FQGNSA. The CDR3 loop spans 16 amino acids. The V segment lost 5 bases and the J segment 0 bases; nucleotides outside the gene matches: 6. In nucleotides, the CDR3 is TGTGCCAGCAGCCCTCAGACAGGGGTTAGCAATCAGCCCCAGCATTTT. Its protein product is CASSPQTGVSNQPQHF.

This clone was observed a handful of times. The chain has TRBV7-2 and TRBJ2-7, with 7 bases that match TRBD1. The V and J ends lost 6 bases and 4 bases, in that order; junction bases with no gene match: 6. The CDR3 consists of 13 residues. Germline lookup yields CDR1 SGHTA and CDR2 FQGNSA. The CDR3 loop reads CASRSGTAYEQYF. CDR3 sequence (DNA): TGTGCCAGCAGATCCGGGACAGCTTACGAGCAGTACTTC.

This clone was recorded once. This sequence joins TRBV28 and TRBJ2-3, with 7 bases fitting TRBD1. There are 16 residues in the CDR3. Germline lookup yields CDR1 MDHEN and CDR2 SYDVKM. Trimming at V came to 4 bases and at J to 4 bases, leaving 11 bases not matched to a gene. The CDR3 DNA is TGTGCCAGCAGTTCTCCTCAGGGGGTTGGAGCAGATACGCAGTATTTT. This sequence encodes CASSSPQGVGADTQYF.

The chain couples TRBV28 to TRBJ2-7; 7 positions match TRBD1. Germline V CDR1 and CDR2: MDHEN, SYDVKM. V lost 5 bases, J lost 2 bases, and 12 bases stayed unmatched. The CDR3 is 16 amino acids. CDR3 bases: TGTGCCAGCAGTGCCGCGACAGGGTCTTGGACCTACGAGCAGTACTTC. This encodes CASSAATGSWTYEQYF.

The chain links TRBV6-6 to TRBJ1-2; 8 nucleotides agree with TRBD1. CDR1 is MNHNY and CDR2 is SVGAGI in the germline V gene (reference sequence). There are 15 residues in the CDR3. With 7 bases clipped from V and 4 bases from J, the junction kept 11 bases outside the gene matches. CDR3 amino acids: CASNVRGQGGYGYTF. CDR3 in DNA: TGTGCCAGCAACGTACGAGGACAGGGCGGCTATGGCTACACCTTC.

The chain uses TRBV9 and TRBJ1-1; D perhaps matches TRBD1 (5 bases). The germline V and J ends were trimmed by 4 bases and 10 bases, with 17 bases remaining between them. Germline V gene lookup returns CDR1 SGDLS and CDR2 YYNGEE. The CDR3 contains 13 residues. CDR3 sequence: CASSPEGPGVAFF. The CDR3 nucleotides are TGTGCCAGCAGCCCAGAGGGACCGGGGGTAGCTTTCTTT.

The rearrangement joins TRBV6-5 to TRBJ2-1; the match to TRBD2 covers 13 bases. The CDR3 is 14 residues long. Trimming cost V 11 bases and J 5 bases; bases outside gene matches: 6. The germline CDR1 and CDR2 sequences are MNHEY and SVGAGI. CDR3 bases: TGTGCCGGGCAACTAGCGGGGGGGAACAATGAGCAGTTCTTC. Translated: CAGQLAGGNNEQFF.

In nucleotides, the CDR3 is TGTGCCAGCAGCCCCCAGGGACAGGGAGTCCACGAGCAGTACTTC. Translated: CASSPQGQGVHEQYF. This sequence joins TRBV3-1 (or the pseudogene TRBV3-2) and TRBJ2-7, with TRBD1 matching over 9 bases. Per germline, CDR1 LGHDT and CDR2 YNNKEL (reference sequence). This CDR3 region has 15 residues. The V gene end was trimmed by 4 bases and the J gene end by 5 bases; junction bases not matched to a gene: 9.

This sequence joins TRBV19 and TRBJ2-5; TRBD2 matches at 7 bases. Germline V CDR1 and CDR2: LNHDA, SQIVND (reference sequence). The junction had 13 bases not matched to a gene; V was cut back by 6 bases and J by 3 bases. The CDR3 totals 16 residues. The CDR3: CASRELGGLREETQYF. The CDR3 DNA reads TGTGCCAGTAGGGAATTGGGAGGGTTACGGGAAGAGACCCAGTACTTC.

The chain combines TRBV9 with TRBJ2-7, with D perhaps matching TRBD1 or TRBD2 (5 bases each). Per germline, CDR1 SGDLS and CDR2 YYNGEE. CDR3 length: 14 amino acids. The ends were cut back, 4 bases at V and 0 bases at J, with 11 bases in the middle. The CDR3 DNA sequence: TGTGCCAGCAGCCCGGGACCGGTCTCCTACGAGCAGTACTTC. Its translation is CASSPGPVSYEQYF.

The CDR3 bases are TGTGCCAGCAGCTTAGACGACCGGCGGGGGCTGGAGACCCAGTACTTC. Translation gives CASSLDDRRGLETQYF. The V and J genes are TRBV7-2 and TRBJ2-5, with a possible D match to TRBD2 (7 bases). Looked up from germline, CDR1 is SGHTA and CDR2 is FQGNSA. CDR3 length: 16 amino acids. Trimming took 1 base from V and 5 from J, leaving 17 bases between them.

The chain employs TRBV6-5 and TRBJ2-7, with a weak D call TRBD2 (5 bases). Germline CDR1 reads MNHEY; CDR2 reads SVGAGI. The CDR3 contains 13 residues. The germline V and J ends were trimmed by 6 bases and 2 bases, with 11 bases remaining between them. The CDR3 is CASRLDSAYEQYF. The CDR3 DNA reads TGTGCCAGCAGGTTGGACTCTGCCTACGAGCAGTACTTC.

The J gene is TRBJ1-5, the V gene TRBV19, with D perhaps matching TRBD1 (6 bases). The CDR3 covers 16 residues. Trimming stripped 4 bases from V and 3 bases from J, with 16 bases between. The V gene's germline CDR1 is LNHDA and CDR2 SQIVND (reference sequence). CDR3 sequence reads: CASSTTGMGVNQPQHF. The CDR3 DNA reads as TGTGCCAGTAGTACAACAGGGATGGGGGTCAATCAGCCCCAGCATTTT.